This paragraph reports one T cell receptor beta chain. The sample originates from a study of Ad26.COV2.S vaccination and SARS-CoV-2 variants. Study at large: The Ad26.COV2.S arm of the COV1001 trial was where the donor was placed.

Method: immunoSEQ multiplex PCR; TCRdb's copy keeps in-frame clones and lacks some. The sample lists 410,000 or so clones, about 93% occurring once. Described treatment: around 19 received Ad26.COV2.S at low or high dose, single or two shots; about 5 received placebo; per-sample allocation not given. Sampling was done on day 63 after the first vaccine or placebo injection. It was an adult aged 18-55 years in Boston who was the donor. An Ad26 vector that expressed Wuhan-strain SARS-CoV-2 spike constituted the vaccine. The specimen was peripheral blood, collected in a trial of Ad26.COV2.S vaccine versus placebo. The sequence derives from a person aged 18 to 65 who received the Ad26.COV2.S COVID-19 vaccine or a placebo.

This CDR3 reads CGAAGDSYEQYF. The CDR3 nucleotides are TGTGGAGCAGCGGGAGACTCCTACGAGCAGTACTTC. This chain links TRBV28 with TRBJ2-7; 8 nucleotides agree with TRBD2. The CDR3 sequence is 12 residues long. Per the germline V gene, CDR1 is MDHEN and CDR2 is SYDVKM.